This is a list of T cell receptor beta chains from one sample in a study of T cells after yellow fever vaccination. TCRdb called the 5' RACE reads again in MiXCR, with one record for every CDR3 protein. Among about 130,000 distinct CDR3 sequences, approximately 9% were seen once, and the ten largest hold 40%. This specimen consisted of CD8+ T cells sorted from PBMCs, obtained on the day of the yellow fever booster vaccination. These receptors came from a man younger than 35 who received the YFV17D yellow fever vaccine. Both conserved end residues are part of each CDR3. A D gene is named only where the DNA matches it firmly. The listing skips clone size in some rows; elsewhere it reads once, few, many or a size class.

clone size	V gene	CDR3 length	J gene	D gene	CDR3 protein	CDR3 DNA
NA	TRBV4-3	16	TRBJ2-1	NA	CASSQNSAGEWNEQFF	TGCGCCAGCAGCCAAAATTCGGCCGGGGAGTGGAATGAGCAGTTCTTC
few	TRBV6-5	15	TRBJ2-2	NA	CASSPLASNTGELFF	TGTGCCAGCAGTCCCTTGGCCTCAAACACCGGGGAGCTGTTTTTT
NA	TRBV27	15	TRBJ1-1	NA	CASSSSVGGGSEAFF	TGTGCCAGCAGTTCGAGCGTCGGGGGCGGATCTGAAGCTTTCTTT
NA	TRBV5-4	11	TRBJ2-2	NA	CASTFSGELFF	TGTGCCAGCACCTTTTCCGGGGAGCTGTTTTTT
few	TRBV4-1	15	TRBJ2-3	NA	CASREVGASTDTQYF	TGCGCCAGCAGGGAGGTGGGGGCCAGCACAGATACGCAGTATTTT
NA	TRBV20-1	13	TRBJ1-1	NA	CSARVHGGTEAFF	TGCAGTGCTAGAGTCCACGGGGGCACTGAAGCTTTCTTT
NA	TRBV10-1	13	TRBJ2-5	NA	CASSESIGETQYF	TGCGCCAGCAGTGAGTCGATCGGAGAGACCCAGTACTTC
NA	TRBV7-3	13	TRBJ2-3	NA	CASSLKNTDTQYF	TGTGCCAGCAGCTTAAAAAACACAGATACGCAGTATTTT
few	TRBV5-6	15	TRBJ1-4	NA	CASSLSGRTNEKLFF	TGTGCCAGCAGCTTGAGCGGCAGGACCAATGAAAAACTGTTTTTT
NA	TRBV12-3/TRBV12-4	16	TRBJ1-2	TRBD1	CASTESSGGPTYGYTF	TGTGCCAGCACTGAATCTTCAGGGGGCCCGACCTATGGCTACACCTTC
few	TRBV5-6	14	TRBJ2-7	NA	CASSSLTRDYEQYF	TGTGCCAGCAGCTCACTGACTAGGGACTACGAGCAGTACTTC
NA	TRBV27	16	TRBJ2-5	NA	CASSPLPGGSTETQYF	TGTGCCAGCAGTCCACTCCCCGGGGGCTCGACAGAGACCCAGTACTTC
few	TRBV10-2	12	TRBJ2-1	NA	CASIQGLNEQFF	TGCGCCAGCATCCAGGGGCTGAATGAGCAGTTCTTC
many	TRBV4-3	16	TRBJ1-2	NA	CASSQDRWSGGYGYTF	TGCGCCAGCAGCCAAGATCGTTGGAGTGGCGGCTATGGCTACACCTTC
few	TRBV14	15	TRBJ2-2	NA	CASSQELGLPGELFF	TGTGCCAGCAGCCAAGAGCTGGGGTTACCCGGGGAGCTGTTTTTT
few	TRBV7-9	15	TRBJ1-1	NA	CASSSTWAVNTEAFF	TGTGCCAGCAGCTCCACTTGGGCAGTAAACACTGAAGCTTTCTTT
many	TRBV5-1	16	TRBJ2-1	TRBD1	CASSWAGTGGFNEQFF	TGCGCCAGCAGCTGGGCCGGGACAGGGGGCTTCAATGAGCAGTTCTTC
few	TRBV27	13	TRBJ1-1	NA	CASSLSLYTEAFF	TGTGCCAGCAGTTTATCCCTGTACACTGAAGCTTTCTTT
NA	TRBV19	14	TRBJ2-3	TRBD2	CASSMGLATDTQYF	TGTGCCAGTAGTATGGGACTAGCCACAGATACGCAGTATTTT
few	TRBV20-1	14	TRBJ1-2	TRBD1	CSARDPGGNYGYTF	TGCAGTGCTAGAGATCCAGGGGGCAACTATGGCTACACCTTC
many	TRBV6-5	14	TRBJ2-7	TRBD1	CASSYGTGKYEQYF	TGTGCCAGCAGTTACGGGACAGGGAAATACGAGCAGTACTTC
many	TRBV25-1	13	TRBJ2-2	NA	CASSESGGGELFF	TGTGCCAGCAGTGAATCTGGGGGCGGGGAGCTGTTTTTT
once	TRBV6-2/TRBV6-3	14	TRBJ2-2	NA	CASRPGLSTGELFF	TGTGCCAGCAGACCCGGGTTGAGCACCGGGGAGCTGTTTTTT
many	TRBV6-6	17	TRBJ2-1	NA	CASSLRNRAASENEQFF	TGTGCCAGCAGTCTTAGAAACAGGGCCGCAAGTGAGAATGAGCAGTTCTTC
NA	TRBV6-2/TRBV6-3	13	TRBJ2-1	NA	CASSYTVHNEQFF	TGTGCCAGCAGTTACACAGTCCACAATGAGCAGTTCTTC
many	TRBV29-1	17	TRBJ2-3	TRBD2	CSVYPSGSSPGADTQYF	TGCAGCGTTTACCCTAGCGGGTCTTCTCCGGGGGCAGATACGCAGTATTTT
NA	TRBV7-2	13	TRBJ2-1	TRBD1	CASSLGQAKEQFF	TGTGCCAGCAGCTTGGGACAGGCTAAAGAGCAGTTCTTC
few	TRBV6-5	14	TRBJ2-2	NA	CASSYSTNTGELFF	TGTGCCAGCAGTTACTCTACTAACACCGGGGAGCTGTTTTTT
NA	TRBV20-1	15	TRBJ2-1	TRBD2	CSASAALAAYNEQFF	TGCAGTGCTAGCGCGGCACTAGCGGCCTACAATGAGCAGTTCTTC
NA	TRBV3-1	14	TRBJ2-7	NA	CASSQRRGHYEQYF	TGTGCCAGCAGCCAGAGGCGGGGCCACTACGAGCAGTACTTC
many	TRBV29-1	14	TRBJ2-1	TRBD2	CSVEGTSGDNEQFF	TGCAGCGTTGAGGGGACTAGCGGGGACAATGAGCAGTTCTTC
NA	TRBV5-6	11	TRBJ1-1	NA	CASSFGAGAFF	TGTGCCAGCAGCTTCGGCGCTGGAGCTTTCTTT
few	TRBV12-3/TRBV12-4	16	TRBJ2-1	TRBD2	CASSLATSGGVYEQFF	TGTGCCAGCAGTTTAGCGACTAGCGGGGGGGTCTATGAGCAGTTCTTC
NA	TRBV27	15	TRBJ2-2	NA	CASSFIGTNTGELFF	TGTGCCAGCAGTTTTATAGGGACGAACACCGGGGAGCTGTTTTTT
few	TRBV5-1	14	TRBJ2-3	TRBD2	CASSDRRGADTQYF	TGCGCCAGCAGCGATCGGCGGGGGGCAGATACGCAGTATTTT
many	TRBV4-3	15	TRBJ1-1	NA	CASSQVGGRNTEAFF	TGCGCCAGCAGCCAAGTTGGGGGGCGGAACACTGAAGCTTTCTTT
NA	TRBV12-3/TRBV12-4	14	TRBJ1-5	NA	CASTPGQPNQPQHF	TGTGCCAGCACCCCGGGACAACCAAATCAGCCCCAGCATTTT
few	TRBV6-5	12	TRBJ2-3	TRBD2	CASGGGADTQYF	TGTGCCAGCGGCGGGGGTGCCGATACGCAGTATTTT
few	TRBV6-2/TRBV6-3	16	TRBJ2-1	NA	CASSYYGGSSYNEQFF	TGTGCCAGCAGTTATTATGGGGGGAGTTCCTACAATGAGCAGTTCTTC
NA	TRBV4-3	14	TRBJ1-2	TRBD1	CASSLGDRDYGYTF	TGCGCCAGCAGCCTTGGGGACAGGGACTATGGCTACACCTTC
few	TRBV6-6	16	TRBJ2-7	NA	CASSPTIGEGGYEQYF	TGTGCCAGCAGTCCTACCATAGGAGAAGGAGGCTACGAGCAGTACTTC
NA	TRBV6-2/TRBV6-3	16	TRBJ2-1	NA	CASLTPVYGFDNEQFF	TGTGCCAGCCTAACTCCGGTCTATGGCTTCGACAATGAGCAGTTCTTC
many	TRBV16	14	TRBJ1-1	TRBD1	CASSQGASYTEAFF	TGTGCCAGCAGTCAGGGGGCATCGTACACTGAAGCTTTCTTT
NA	TRBV9	15	TRBJ2-5	TRBD1	CASSETGGGSETQYF	TGTGCCAGCAGCGAAACAGGGGGAGGCTCGGAGACCCAGTACTTC
NA	TRBV6-5	14	TRBJ1-5	NA	CASSYFGADQPQHF	TGTGCCAGCAGTTACTTCGGGGCTGATCAGCCCCAGCATTTT
NA	TRBV27	15	TRBJ2-3	NA	CASSFSPQGADTQYF	TGTGCCAGCAGTTTTAGCCCCCAAGGGGCAGATACGCAGTATTTT
NA	TRBV6-2/TRBV6-3	15	TRBJ1-1	NA	CASSYSGLGNTEAFF	TGTGCCAGCAGTTACTCGGGTTTAGGGAACACTGAAGCTTTCTTT
NA	TRBV7-9	13	TRBJ2-2	NA	CASSQGPTGELFF	TGTGCCAGCAGTCAAGGGCCAACCGGGGAGCTGTTTTTT
many	TRBV11-2	14	TRBJ2-5	NA	CASSPYKLQETQYF	TGTGCCAGCAGCCCTTATAAGCTCCAAGAGACCCAGTACTTC
few	TRBV6-6	14	TRBJ1-2	TRBD1	CASSYVQGEDGYTF	TGTGCCAGCAGTTACGTCCAGGGGGAGGATGGCTACACCTTC
NA	TRBV10-2	12	TRBJ1-2	NA	CASWTADYGYTF	TGCGCCAGCTGGACAGCGGACTATGGCTACACCTTC
NA	TRBV19	14	TRBJ2-3	TRBD2	CASTSGGVSDTQYF	TGTGCCAGTACTAGCGGGGGCGTGTCAGATACGCAGTATTTT
NA	TRBV12-3/TRBV12-4	15	TRBJ1-2	NA	CASSSSGEVHHGYTF	TGTGCCAGCAGTTCATCGGGGGAAGTCCACCATGGCTACACCTTC
many	TRBV19	13	TRBJ2-1	NA	CASSVGGYNEQFF	TGTGCCAGTAGTGTTGGAGGGTACAATGAGCAGTTCTTC
few	TRBV6-5	14	TRBJ1-1	NA	CASSYVGGNTEAFF	TGTGCCAGCAGTTACGTGGGGGGTAACACTGAAGCTTTCTTT
many	TRBV5-1	15	TRBJ2-5	NA	CASSYAGGGQETQYF	TGCGCCAGCAGTTACGCAGGCGGCGGACAAGAGACCCAGTACTTC
many	TRBV10-1	15	TRBJ2-1	NA	CASSESGGVLDEQFF	TGCGCCAGCAGTGAGTCGGGCGGGGTTTTGGATGAGCAGTTCTTC
NA	TRBV10-1	14	TRBJ2-3	NA	CASSEGRLTDTQYF	TGCGCCAGCAGTGAAGGTCGCTTGACAGATACGCAGTATTTT
few	TRBV18	13	TRBJ2-3	NA	CASSPITTDTQYF	TGTGCCAGCTCACCGATTACCACAGATACGCAGTATTTT